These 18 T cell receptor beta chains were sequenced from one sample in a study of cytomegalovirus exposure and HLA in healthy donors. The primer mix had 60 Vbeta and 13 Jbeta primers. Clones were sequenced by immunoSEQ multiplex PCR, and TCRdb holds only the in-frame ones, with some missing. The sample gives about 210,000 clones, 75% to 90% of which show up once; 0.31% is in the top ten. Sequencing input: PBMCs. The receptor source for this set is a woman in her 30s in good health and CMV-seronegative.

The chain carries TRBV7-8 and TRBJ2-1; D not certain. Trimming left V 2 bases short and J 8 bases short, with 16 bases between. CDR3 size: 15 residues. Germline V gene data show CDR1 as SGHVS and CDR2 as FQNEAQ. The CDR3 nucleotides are TGTGCCAGCAGCTTAACCGCCAGCCCGCGGTATGAGCAGTTCTTC. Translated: CASSLTASPRYEQFF. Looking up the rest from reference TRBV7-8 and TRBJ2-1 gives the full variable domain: GAGVSQSPRYKVAKRGQDVALRCDPISGHVSLFWYQQALGQGPEFLTYFQNEAQLDKSGLPSDRFFAERPEGSVSTLKIQRTQQEDSAVYLCASSLTASPRYEQFFGPGTRLTVL.

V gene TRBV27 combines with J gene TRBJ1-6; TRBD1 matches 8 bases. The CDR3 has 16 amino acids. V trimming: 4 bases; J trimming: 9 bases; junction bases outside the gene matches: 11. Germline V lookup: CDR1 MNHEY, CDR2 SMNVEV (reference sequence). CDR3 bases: TGTGCCAGCAGTTCCGCCCGACAGGGGTCCGGTTCACCCCTCCACTTT. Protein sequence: CASSSARQGSGSPLHF.

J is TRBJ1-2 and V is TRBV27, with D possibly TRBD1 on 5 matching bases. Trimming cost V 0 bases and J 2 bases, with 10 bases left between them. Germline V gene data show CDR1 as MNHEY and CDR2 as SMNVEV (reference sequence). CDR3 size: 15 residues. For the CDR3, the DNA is TGTGCCAGCAGTTTATCGGTGAAGGGGAACTATGGCTACACCTTC. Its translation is CASSLSVKGNYGYTF.

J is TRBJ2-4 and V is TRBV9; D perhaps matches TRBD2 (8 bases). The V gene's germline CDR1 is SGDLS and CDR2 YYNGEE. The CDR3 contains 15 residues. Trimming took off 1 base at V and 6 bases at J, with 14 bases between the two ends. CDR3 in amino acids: CASSVTGAGGNIQYF. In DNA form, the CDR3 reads TGTGCCAGCAGCGTAACAGGGGCGGGGGGAAACATTCAGTACTTC.

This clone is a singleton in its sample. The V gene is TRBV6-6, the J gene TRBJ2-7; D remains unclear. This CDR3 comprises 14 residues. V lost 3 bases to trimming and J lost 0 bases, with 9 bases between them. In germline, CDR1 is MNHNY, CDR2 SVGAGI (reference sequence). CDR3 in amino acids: CASSYGGDSYEQYF. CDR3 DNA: TGTGCCAGCAGTTATGGTGGAGACTCCTACGAGCAGTACTTC.

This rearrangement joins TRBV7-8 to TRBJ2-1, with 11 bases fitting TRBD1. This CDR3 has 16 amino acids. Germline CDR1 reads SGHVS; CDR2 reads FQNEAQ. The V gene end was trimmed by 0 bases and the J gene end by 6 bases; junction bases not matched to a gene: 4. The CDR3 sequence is CASSLAGTGGVNEQFF. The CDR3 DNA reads TGTGCCAGCAGCTTAGCTGGGACAGGGGGTGTCAATGAGCAGTTCTTC.

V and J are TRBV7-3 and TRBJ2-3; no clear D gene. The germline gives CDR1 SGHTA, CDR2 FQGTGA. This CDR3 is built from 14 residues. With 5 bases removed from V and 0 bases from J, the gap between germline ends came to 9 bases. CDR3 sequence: CASSAQASTDTQYF. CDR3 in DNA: TGTGCCAGCAGCGCCCAAGCGAGCACAGATACGCAGTATTTT.

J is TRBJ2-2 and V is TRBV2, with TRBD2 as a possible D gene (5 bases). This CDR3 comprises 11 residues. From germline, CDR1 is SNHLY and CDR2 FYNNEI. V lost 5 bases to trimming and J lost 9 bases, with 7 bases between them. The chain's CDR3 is CASSRGWELFF. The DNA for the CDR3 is TGTGCCAGCAGTAGAGGGTGGGAGCTGTTTTTT. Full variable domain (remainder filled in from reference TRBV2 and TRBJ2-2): EPEVTQTPSHQVTQMGQEVILRCVPISNHLYFYWYRQILGQKVEFLVSFYNNEISEKSEIFDDQFSVERPDGSNFTLKIRSTKLEDSAMYFCASSRGWELFFGEGSRLTVL.

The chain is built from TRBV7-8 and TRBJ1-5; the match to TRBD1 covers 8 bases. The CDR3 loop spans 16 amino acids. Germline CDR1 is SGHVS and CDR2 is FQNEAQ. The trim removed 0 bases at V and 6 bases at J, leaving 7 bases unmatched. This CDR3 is CASSLARTGTGQPQHF. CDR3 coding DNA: TGTGCCAGCAGCTTAGCGAGAACAGGGACAGGTCAGCCCCAGCATTTT.

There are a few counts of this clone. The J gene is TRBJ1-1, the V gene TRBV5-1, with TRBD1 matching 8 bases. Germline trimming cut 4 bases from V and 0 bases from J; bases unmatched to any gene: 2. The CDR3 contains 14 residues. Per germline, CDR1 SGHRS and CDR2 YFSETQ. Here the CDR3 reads CASSPGQVNTEAFF. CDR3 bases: TGCGCCAGCAGCCCGGGACAGGTGAACACTGAAGCTTTCTTT.

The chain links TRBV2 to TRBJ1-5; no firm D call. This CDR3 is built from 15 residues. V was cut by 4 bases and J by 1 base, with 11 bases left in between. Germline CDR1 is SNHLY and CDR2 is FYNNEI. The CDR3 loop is CASSVGLESNQPQHF. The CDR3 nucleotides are TGTGCCAGCAGTGTTGGCCTAGAGAGCAATCAGCCCCAGCATTTT. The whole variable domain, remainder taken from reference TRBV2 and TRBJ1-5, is EPEVTQTPSHQVTQMGQEVILRCVPISNHLYFYWYRQILGQKVEFLVSFYNNEISEKSEIFDDQFSVERPDGSNFTLKIRSTKLEDSAMYFCASSVGLESNQPQHFGDGTRLSIL.

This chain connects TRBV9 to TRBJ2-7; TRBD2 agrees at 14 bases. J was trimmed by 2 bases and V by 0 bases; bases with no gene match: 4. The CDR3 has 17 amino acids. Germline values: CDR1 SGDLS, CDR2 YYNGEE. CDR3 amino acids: CASSVETSGGETYEQYF. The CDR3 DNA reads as TGTGCCAGCAGCGTAGAGACTAGCGGGGGGGAAACCTACGAGCAGTACTTC.

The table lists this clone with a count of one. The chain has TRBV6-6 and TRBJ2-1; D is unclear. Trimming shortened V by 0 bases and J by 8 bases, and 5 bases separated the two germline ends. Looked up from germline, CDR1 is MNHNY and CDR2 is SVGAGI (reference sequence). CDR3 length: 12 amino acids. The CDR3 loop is CASSYSLDEQFF. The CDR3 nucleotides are TGTGCCAGCAGTTACTCTTTAGATGAGCAGTTCTTC.

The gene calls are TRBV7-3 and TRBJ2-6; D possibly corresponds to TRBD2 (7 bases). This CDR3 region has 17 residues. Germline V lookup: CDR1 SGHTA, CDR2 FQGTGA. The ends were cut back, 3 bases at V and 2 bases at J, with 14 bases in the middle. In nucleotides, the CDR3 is TGTGCCAGCAGCTTTCGGGGGGCTACCCCTGGGGCCAACGTCCTGACTTTC. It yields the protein CASSFRGATPGANVLTF.

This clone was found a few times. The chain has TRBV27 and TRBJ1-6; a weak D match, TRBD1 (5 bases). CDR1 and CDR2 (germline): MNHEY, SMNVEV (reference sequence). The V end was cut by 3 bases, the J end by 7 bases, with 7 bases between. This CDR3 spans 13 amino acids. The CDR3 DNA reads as TGTGCCAGCAGTTTGCAGGGAAATTCACCCCTCCACTTT. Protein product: CASSLQGNSPLHF.

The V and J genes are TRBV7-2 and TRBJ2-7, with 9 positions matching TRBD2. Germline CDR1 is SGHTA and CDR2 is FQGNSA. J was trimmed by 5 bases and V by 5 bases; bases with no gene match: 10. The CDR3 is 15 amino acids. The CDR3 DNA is TGTGCCAGCAGCCCCACCAGCGGGAGGAAAAACGAGCAGTACTTC. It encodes CASSPTSGRKNEQYF.

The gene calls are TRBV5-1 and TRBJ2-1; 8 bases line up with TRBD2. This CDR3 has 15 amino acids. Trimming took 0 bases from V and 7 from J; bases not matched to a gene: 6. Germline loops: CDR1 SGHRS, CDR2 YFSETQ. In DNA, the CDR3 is TGCGCCAGCAGCTTGGTTTCGGGCGGGGGGAATGAGCAGTTCTTC. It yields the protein CASSLVSGGGNEQFF.

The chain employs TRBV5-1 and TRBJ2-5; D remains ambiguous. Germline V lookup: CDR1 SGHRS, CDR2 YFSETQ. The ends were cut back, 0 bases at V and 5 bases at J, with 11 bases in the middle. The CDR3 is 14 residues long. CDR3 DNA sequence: TGCGCCAGCAGCTTGGAGCGAGGCCGGGAGACCCAGTACTTC. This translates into CASSLERGRETQYF.